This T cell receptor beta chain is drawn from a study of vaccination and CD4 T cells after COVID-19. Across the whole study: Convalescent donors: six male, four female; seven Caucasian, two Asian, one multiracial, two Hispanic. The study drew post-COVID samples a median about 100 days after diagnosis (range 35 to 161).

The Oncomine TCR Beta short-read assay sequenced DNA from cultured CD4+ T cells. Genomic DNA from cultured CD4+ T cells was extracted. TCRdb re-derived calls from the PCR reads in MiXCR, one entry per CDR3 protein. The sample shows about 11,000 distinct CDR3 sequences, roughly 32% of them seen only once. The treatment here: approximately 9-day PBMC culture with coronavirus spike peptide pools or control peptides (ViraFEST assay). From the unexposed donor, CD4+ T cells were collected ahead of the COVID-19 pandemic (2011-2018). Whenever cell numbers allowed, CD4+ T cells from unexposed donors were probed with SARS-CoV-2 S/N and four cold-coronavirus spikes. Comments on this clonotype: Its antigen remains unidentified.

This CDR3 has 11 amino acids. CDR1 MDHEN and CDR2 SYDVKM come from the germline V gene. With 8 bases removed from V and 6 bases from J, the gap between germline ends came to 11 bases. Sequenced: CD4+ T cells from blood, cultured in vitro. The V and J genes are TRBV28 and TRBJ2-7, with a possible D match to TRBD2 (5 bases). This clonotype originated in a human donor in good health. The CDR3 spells CASGQRSEQYF. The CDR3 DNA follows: TGTGCCAGCGGCCAGCGGAGCGAGCAGTACTTC.